The rows below give T cell receptor beta chains drawn from one sample of a study of control samples from healthy donors and cancer patients. Method: immunoSEQ multiplex PCR; TCRdb's copy keeps in-frame clones and lacks some. The sample contains 150,000 to 200,000 clones, 91% of which appear only once. The sample consisted of blood. The source is a woman between 25 and 40 years old in good health. CDR3s include the opening cysteine and the closing phenylalanine or tryptophan. The D gene is left open where the match is weak. The size of a clone is reported for some rows only, either as once, few or many, or as a class for expanded clones.

clone_size	v_call	d_call	j_call	cdr3_nt	cdr3_aa
once	TRBV9	.	TRBJ1-2	TGTGCCAGCAGCGTAGGCTATGGCTACACCTTC	CASSVGYGYTF
.	TRBV6-6	TRBD1	TRBJ1-4	TGTGCCAGCAGTTATCAGGGGGGGGGTGAAAAACTGTTTTTT	CASSYQGGGEKLFF
.	TRBV5-1	.	TRBJ2-3	TGCGCCAGCAGCTTACGAGGAGGGACCACCACAGATACGCAGTATTTT	CASSLRGGTTTDTQYF
.	TRBV6-6	.	TRBJ1-2	TGTGCCAGCAGTTACGCTCTTGACAGCTCCTATGGCTACACCTTC	CASSYALDSSYGYTF
.	TRBV9	TRBD2	TRBJ2-1	TGTGCCAGCAGCGTTACTAGCGGGGGATTCAATGAGCAGTTCTTC	CASSVTSGGFNEQFF
.	TRBV19	TRBD1	TRBJ2-7	TGTGCCAGTAGTGTAGCGGGACAGGGGATAAACGAGCAGTACTTC	CASSVAGQGINEQYF
once	TRBV7-3	.	TRBJ2-3	TGTGCCAGCAGCTTAACAGGGACCACAGATACGCAGTATTTT	CASSLTGTTDTQYF
once	TRBV19	TRBD1	TRBJ1-5	TGTGCCAGTAGTATTTCGGGAGGGGGCTTTTATCAGCCCCAGCATTTT	CASSISGGGFYQPQHF
few	TRBV19	TRBD1	TRBJ2-2	TGTGCCAGTAGAACAGGGACAGGAAACACCGGGGAGCTGTTTTTT	CASRTGTGNTGELFF
.	TRBV9	TRBD1	TRBJ1-6	TGTGCCAGCAGCGGAGGACAGGATTCACCCCTCCACTTT	CASSGGQDSPLHF
.	TRBV7-8	.	TRBJ2-7	TGTGCCAGCAGCTTATCTGCAGGGGCCCTCTACGAGCAGTACTTC	CASSLSAGALYEQYF
.	TRBV24-1	TRBD1	TRBJ2-5	TGTGCCACACAGGGGGTCCAAGAGACCCAGTACTTC	CATQGVQETQYF
few	TRBV7-9	TRBD1	TRBJ2-3	TGTGCCAGCAGCCGGGACAGGGGGCAGGGGACAGATACGCAGTATTTT	CASSRDRGQGTDTQYF
.	TRBV11-2	TRBD1	TRBJ1-4	TGTGCCAGCAGCTCGGGACAGGGGCTCGATGAAAAACTGTTTTTT	CASSSGQGLDEKLFF
.	TRBV6-2/TRBV6-3	.	TRBJ1-2	TGTGCCAGCAGTTACGATCAACTCTATGGCTACACCTTC	CASSYDQLYGYTF
.	TRBV6-4	TRBD2	TRBJ2-1	TGTGCCAGCAGTGGAGCGGGAGGCGAATACAATGAGCAGTTCTTC	CASSGAGGEYNEQFF
once	TRBV20-1	.	TRBJ1-1	TGCAGTGCTAGTATCCCGGACAGGAACACTGAAGCTTTCTTT	CSASIPDRNTEAFF
.	TRBV7-8	TRBD2	TRBJ2-1	TGTGCCATTACGACTAGCGCCGACAATGAGCAGTTCTTC	CAITTSADNEQFF
few	TRBV19	.	TRBJ1-5	TGTGCCAGTAGTATAGTCCGGGGATATAGCAATCAGCCCCAGCATTTT	CASSIVRGYSNQPQHF
.	TRBV28	.	TRBJ1-5	TGTGCCAGCAGAAACCAGGGTTCGGGAAATCAGCCCCAGCATTTT	CASRNQGSGNQPQHF
.	TRBV6-5	TRBD1	TRBJ1-1	TGTGCCAGCAGTTATAGGACAGGGGGGAACACTGAAGCTTTCTTT	CASSYRTGGNTEAFF
.	TRBV5-5	.	TRBJ1-1	TGTGCCAGCAGGAAGGGGGTACAGAACACTGAAGCTTTCTTT	CASRKGVQNTEAFF
.	TRBV5-4	.	TRBJ1-6	TGTGCCAGCAGCCTAAACCGGGACACTTCACCCCTCCACTTT	CASSLNRDTSPLHF
.	TRBV7-3	TRBD2	TRBJ2-3	TGTGCCAGCAGCTTCCGGGAGGGGACAGATACGCAGTATTTT	CASSFREGTDTQYF
.	TRBV15	.	TRBJ1-4	TGTGCCACCAGCGACTTCAGGGGAACTAATGAAAAACTGTTTTTT	CATSDFRGTNEKLFF
.	TRBV18	TRBD1	TRBJ1-5	TGTGCCAGCTCACAGGGGGCCGGCAATCAGCCCCAGCATTTT	CASSQGAGNQPQHF
.	TRBV28	TRBD1	TRBJ1-2	TGTGCCAGCAGAGCCGGGACAGTGGACTATGGCTACACCTTC	CASRAGTVDYGYTF
.	TRBV2	.	TRBJ2-1	TGTGCCAGCAGCGTAAACAATGAGCAGTTCTTC	CASSVNNEQFF
.	TRBV30	TRBD1	TRBJ1-1	TGTGCCTGGACCGGGACAGGGAGCACTGAAGCTTTCTTT	CAWTGTGSTEAFF
.	TRBV7-2	TRBD1	TRBJ1-5	TGTGCCAGCAGCGCGGGACAGGGTAGGCAGCCCCAGCATTTT	CASSAGQGRQPQHF
.	TRBV18	.	TRBJ2-7	TGTGCCAGCTCACCAATGGAGGTTTCCTACGAGCAGTACTTC	CASSPMEVSYEQYF
once	TRBV4-3	TRBD1	TRBJ2-7	TGCGCCAGCAGCCAAGGACAGGGGTTTTCCTACGAGCAGTACTTC	CASSQGQGFSYEQYF
once	TRBV7-9	.	TRBJ1-5	TGTGCCAGCAGCGAACAGGGTAGCAATCAGCCCCAGCATTTT	CASSEQGSNQPQHF
.	TRBV7-3	TRBD1	TRBJ2-1	TGTGCCAGCAGCTTGACAGGGGTGAACAATGAGCAGTTCTTC	CASSLTGVNNEQFF
.	TRBV7-9	TRBD1	TRBJ2-3	TGTGCCAGCAGCCCCGGGACAGGGACCACAGATACGCAGTATTTT	CASSPGTGTTDTQYF
.	TRBV7-9	TRBD1	TRBJ2-7	TGTGCCAGCAGCCCCGGGACAGGGGCCTACGAGCAGTACTTC	CASSPGTGAYEQYF